Following are 17 T cell receptor beta chains from one sample sequenced in a study of blood T cell repertoires in COVID-19. Using immunoSEQ multiplex PCR, the repertoire was profiled, and TCRdb retains in-frame clones only, with some absent. The data show about 81,000 clones, around 88% seen once. Source material: peripheral blood. The receptors were gathered from a woman older than 75 with acute or convalescent COVID-19.

Details on this clone: One end of the junction is discordant with germline, which a read error may explain. The chain has TRBV7-7 and TRBJ2-5, with 11 nucleotides matching TRBD1. Germline V gene sequence: CDR1 SSHAT, CDR2 FNYEAQ (reference sequence). The CDR3 is 15 residues long. In DNA, the CDR3 is TGTGCTAGCAGCTTTTCCGGGACAGGGGGAGAGACCCAGTACTTC. Protein product: CASSFSGTGGETQYF.

The V gene is TRBV11-2, the J gene TRBJ2-3; tentative D call: TRBD2 (5 bases). V was trimmed by 5 bases and J by 5 bases, leaving 20 bases between them. The germline V gene encodes CDR1 SGHAT and CDR2 FQNNGV. The CDR3 runs to 16 residues. The CDR3 DNA reads TGTGCCAGCAGCCCGAACGGCGGGCCTCCCGTAGATACGCAGTATTTT. Its protein is CASSPNGGPPVDTQYF.

V and J are TRBV29-1 and TRBJ2-2, with 8 bases lining up with TRBD1. This CDR3 contains 14 residues. Trimming removed 7 bases from V and 4 bases from J; junction bases left unmatched: 8. In germline, CDR1 is SQVTM, CDR2 ANQGSEA. Written as DNA, the CDR3 is TGCAGCGCCTTGACAGGGGTATCCACCGGGGAGCTGTTTTTT. Its translation is CSALTGVSTGELFF.

This chain joins TRBV5-1 and TRBJ2-2; D is unclear. Trimming removed 4 bases at V and 2 bases at J, with 6 bases between. This CDR3 spans 13 amino acids. Germline values: CDR1 SGHRS, CDR2 YFSETQ. The CDR3 region has the DNA TGCGCCAGCAGCATTCTAAACACCGGGGAGCTGTTTTTT. Amino acids: CASSILNTGELFF.

The chain joins TRBV18 to TRBJ2-6, with a possible D match to TRBD1 (6 bases). V shed 2 bases and J shed 0 bases, with 17 bases lying between them. The CDR3 loop spans 19 amino acids. Germline V gene sequence: CDR1 KGHSH, CDR2 LQKENI. CDR3 in amino acids: CASSPWGPSTSSGANVLTF. CDR3 nucleotide sequence: TGTGCCAGCTCACCATGGGGGCCCTCCACCAGCTCTGGGGCCAACGTCCTGACTTTC.

The V gene is TRBV21-1, the J gene TRBJ2-2; TRBD1 is the table's D call and was not checked against the DNA. TRBV21-1 is recorded as a pseudogene. The CDR3 has 16 residues. The CDR3 is CASSARQGRNTGELFF. In nucleotides, the CDR3 is TGTGCCAGCAGCGCCCGACAGGGAAGGAACACCGGGGAGCTGTTTTTT.

This clone was seen at least ten times. J is TRBJ2-1 and V is TRBV7-9; 15 bases are a match to TRBD2. Trimming removed 4 bases from V and 10 bases from J; junction bases left unmatched: 11. Germline lookup yields CDR1 SEHNR and CDR2 FQNEAQ (reference sequence). The CDR3 extends over 17 amino acids. The DNA for the CDR3 is TGTGCCAGCAGCTCCCGGACTAGCGGGGGGGCGAGGGAGGAGCAGTTCTTC. It encodes CASSSRTSGGAREEQFF.

This chain links TRBV5-1 with TRBJ2-4, with 9 bases aligning to TRBD1. The CDR3 spans 18 residues. Trimming at V came to 0 bases and at J to 3 bases, leaving 10 bases not matched to a gene. CDR1 is SGHRS, CDR2 YFSETQ, per germline. Here the CDR3 DNA reads TGCGCCAGCAGCTTGGAACTCTCGACAGGGGGTAGCAAAAACATTCAGTACTTC. Protein: CASSLELSTGGSKNIQYF.

The genes are TRBV4-1 and TRBJ1-3; possibly TRBD1 for D (5 bases). Germline CDR1 is MGHRA and CDR2 is YSYEKL. This CDR3 is built from 16 residues. The ends were cut back, 0 bases at V and 7 bases at J, with 16 bases in the middle. CDR3 loop: CASSQDDGGAENTIYF. In DNA, the CDR3 is TGCGCCAGCAGCCAAGATGACGGAGGGGCGGAGAACACCATATATTTT.

The chain is built from TRBV5-1 and TRBJ1-4; perhaps TRBD1 as D (5 bases). The germline V gene encodes CDR1 SGHRS and CDR2 YFSETQ. V was cut by 0 bases and J by 0 bases, with 12 bases left in between. The CDR3 runs 17 residues. The CDR3 nucleotides read TGCGCCAGCAGCTTGGCGACAGAATTCACAACTAATGAAAAACTGTTTTTT. Translation gives CASSLATEFTTNEKLFF.

This clone was found a few times. The gene calls are TRBV10-3 and TRBJ2-3; TRBD1 is a possible D gene (5 bases). CDR1 and CDR2 (germline): ENHRY, SYGVKD. The V and J ends lost 7 bases and 0 bases respectively, with 14 bases between them. This CDR3 region has 15 residues. The CDR3 region has the DNA TGTGCCATCATGAGACAGTCGACTAGCACAGATACGCAGTATTTT. Its protein product is CAIMRQSTSTDTQYF.

As DNA, the CDR3 is TGTGCCAGCAGTTTATGGTTACCCGGGACTAGCGGGGGTAATACGCAGTATTTT. Translation: CASSLWLPGTSGGNTQYF. This chain links TRBV28 with TRBJ2-3; TRBD2 matches at 14 bases. The CDR3 totals 18 residues. Germline-derived CDR1 and CDR2 are MDHEN and SYDVKM. The V gene end was trimmed by 0 bases and the J gene end by 7 bases; junction bases not matched to a gene: 9.

V is TRBV11-2 and J is TRBJ1-1; D may be TRBD1 (6 bases). The V end lost 1 base, the J end lost 11 bases, and 20 bases lay between the germline ends. Germline CDR1 reads SGHAT; CDR2 reads FQNNGV. The CDR3 runs to 15 residues. CDR3 loop: CASSLVGRGLSGAFF. In nucleotides, the CDR3 is TGTGCCAGCAGCTTAGTGGGCAGGGGTCTGTCTGGGGCTTTCTTT.

The chain couples TRBV18 to TRBJ1-4, with a weak D call TRBD1 (5 bases). V shed 6 bases and J shed 5 bases, with 13 bases lying between them. This CDR3 contains 14 residues. Germline V CDR1 and CDR2: KGHSH, LQKENI. For the CDR3, the DNA is TGTGCCAGCTCCCGTGGGGCAGGGAATGAAAAACTGTTTTTT. Translation: CASSRGAGNEKLFF. The complete variable domain, with remaining parts taken from reference TRBV18 and TRBJ1-4, reads NAGVMQNPRHLVRRRGQEARLRCSPMKGHSHVYWYRQLPEEGLKFMVYLQKENIIDESGMPKERFSAEFPKEGPSILRIQQVVRGDSAAYFCASSRGAGNEKLFFGSGTQLSVL.

This CDR3 reads CASTPRTGWSTGELFF. CDR3 DNA: TGTGCCAGCACGCCCCGGACAGGGTGGTCAACCGGGGAGCTGTTTTTT. The rearrangement joins TRBV2 to TRBJ2-2; 8 bases map to TRBD1. This CDR3 has 16 amino acids. Per germline, CDR1 SNHLY and CDR2 FYNNEI. Trimming removed 7 bases from V and 5 bases from J; junction bases left unmatched: 12.

This chain connects TRBV3-1 (or the pseudogene TRBV3-2) to TRBJ2-2; TRBD2 aligns across 8 bases. Trimming removed 7 bases from V and 1 base from J; junction bases left unmatched: 5. Germline CDR1 and CDR2: LGHDT and YNNKEL (reference sequence). The CDR3 has 15 residues. The CDR3 reads CASTHTSGNTGELFF. In DNA, the CDR3 is TGTGCCAGCACCCATACTAGCGGGAACACCGGGGAGCTGTTTTTT.

The chain couples TRBV7-2 to TRBJ1-5; 8 nucleotides align to TRBD1. The V gene end was trimmed by 5 bases and the J gene end by 7 bases; junction bases not matched to a gene: 10. Germline CDR1 reads SGHTA; CDR2 reads FQGNSA. The CDR3 length is 15 residues. The CDR3 sequence: CASSQGAGVEQPQHF. CDR3 nucleotides: TGTGCCAGCAGCCAGGGGGCAGGGGTGGAGCAGCCCCAGCATTTT.